These 14 T cell receptor beta chains came from one sample sequenced in a study of identical twins. TCRdb called the 5' RACE reads again in MiXCR, with one record for every CDR3 protein. The sample lists approximately 690,000 distinct CDR3 sequences; around 5.7% were seen once. Sequencing was done on a sample of naive T cells sorted from blood. The receptors come from a man younger than 30 in good health.

There are a few counts of this clonotype. This chain joins TRBV18 and TRBJ1-1; 7 bases align to TRBD1. The CDR3 has 16 amino acids. Germline V gene data show CDR1 as KGHSH and CDR2 as LQKENI. J lost 0 bases, V lost 1 base, and 5 bases had no gene match. CDR3 sequence (DNA): TGTGCCAGCTCACCACAACAGGGGTACATGAACACTGAAGCTTTCTTT. Its translation is CASSPQQGYMNTEAFF. The full variable domain, in which reference TRBV18 and TRBJ1-1 provide the parts outside the CDR3, is NAGVMQNPRHLVRRRGQEARLRCSPMKGHSHVYWYRQLPEEGLKFMVYLQKENIIDESGMPKERFSAEFPKEGPSILRIQQVVRGDSAAYFCASSPQQGYMNTEAFFGQGTRLTVV.

This clonotype was picked up a small number of times. The chain recombines TRBV24-1 with TRBJ2-2, with TRBD2 matching 12 bases. V shed 0 bases and J 2 bases; nucleotides not matched to a gene: 9. The CDR3 consists of 20 residues. Germline V gene sequence: CDR1 KGHDR, CDR2 SFDVKD. CDR3: CATSDLLKTSGRFNTGELFF. The CDR3, as DNA: TGTGCCACCAGTGATTTGCTAAAGACTAGCGGGAGATTCAACACCGGGGAGCTGTTTTTT.

Only a few counts were recorded for this clonotype. This sequence joins TRBV28 and TRBJ1-1; TRBD1 might be the D (5 bases). V lost 6 bases and J 5 bases, leaving 16 bases between the germline ends. The CDR3 consists of 14 residues. Germline CDR1 reads MDHEN; CDR2 reads SYDVKM. The CDR3: CASSNRSGGTEAFF. The CDR3 DNA follows: TGTGCCAGCAGCAACCGCAGCGGGGGGACTGAAGCTTTCTTT.

This clonotype was found a few times. The gene calls are TRBV19 and TRBJ2-3, with 9 bases aligning to TRBD2. V was clipped by 5 bases and J by 0 bases; unmatched bases: 15. There are 19 residues in the CDR3. Germline loops: CDR1 LNHDA, CDR2 SQIVND (reference sequence). CDR3 bases: TGTGCCAGTAGTCCCGAGAGGCTAGCGGGACCTTCAAGCACAGATACGCAGTATTTT. This encodes CASSPERLAGPSSTDTQYF.

This clonotype was found many times. The chain couples TRBV25-1 to TRBJ2-3; 10 nucleotides align to TRBD2. Germline lookup yields CDR1 MGHDK and CDR2 SYGVNS. This CDR3 spans 17 amino acids. With V trimmed by 7 bases and J by 4 bases, 14 bases remained unmatched. The CDR3: CASKRAGGPRGSDTQYF. CDR3 nucleotide sequence: TGTGCCAGCAAGCGAGCGGGAGGGCCGCGGGGGTCAGATACGCAGTATTTT.

In its sample, this clonotype was seen many times. V and J are TRBV28 and TRBJ2-5; no reliable D call. V was cut by 9 bases and J by 5 bases, with 10 bases left in between. Germline lookup yields CDR1 MDHEN and CDR2 SYDVKM. This CDR3 has 11 amino acids. The CDR3 DNA sequence: TGTGCCAGTAAATCGGCCGAGACCCAGTACTTC. Its translation: CASKSAETQYF. Based on the CDR3 plus reference TRBV28 and TRBJ2-5, the full variable domain is DVKVTQSSRYLVKRTGEKVFLECVQDMDHENMFWYRQDPGLGLRLIYFSYDVKMKEKGDIPEGYSVSREKKERFSLILESASTNQTSMYLCASKSAETQYFGPGTRLLVL.

This clonotype has more than one count but fewer than ten. The rearrangement uses TRBV19 and TRBJ1-2, with D possibly matching TRBD1 (5 bases). Germline lookup yields CDR1 LNHDA and CDR2 SQIVND (reference sequence). Trimming left V 8 bases short and J 4 bases short, with 11 bases between. This CDR3 comprises 12 residues. CDR3 nucleotide sequence: TGTGCCAGTGCTGACAGACTCTATGGCTACACCTTC. This encodes CASADRLYGYTF. The whole variable domain, remainder taken from reference TRBV19 and TRBJ1-2, is DGGITQSPKYLFRKEGQNVTLSCEQNLNHDAMYWYRQDPGQGLRLIYYSQIVNDFQKGDIAEGYSVSREKKESFPLTVTSAQKNPTAFYLCASADRLYGYTFGSGTRLTVV.

This clonotype was recorded at least ten times. The rearrangement links TRBV6-5 to TRBJ2-1; TRBD2 might be the D (5 bases). The V and J ends lost 0 bases and 12 bases respectively, with 15 bases between them. Germline V gives CDR1 MNHEY, CDR2 SVGAGI. This CDR3 comprises 14 residues. CDR3 coding DNA: TGTGCCAGCAGTTACTCGCCTGAAGGACTTTGGCAGTTCTTC. It yields the protein CASSYSPEGLWQFF.

This clonotype was seen only a few times. The genes are TRBV9 and TRBJ2-3; D uncertain. This CDR3 has 16 amino acids. Germline V CDR1 and CDR2: SGDLS, YYNGEE. The V and J ends lost 4 bases and 4 bases respectively, with 19 bases between them. CDR3 coding DNA: TGTGCCAGCAGCTCCCATTCGGCGTCAGTATCAGATACGCAGTATTTT. As protein: CASSSHSASVSDTQYF.

The table lists this clonotype with a few counts. The rearrangement uses TRBV6-1 and TRBJ2-7, with 7 nucleotides matching TRBD2. Germline loops: CDR1 MNHNS, CDR2 SASEGT. The CDR3 runs to 13 residues. Trimming took 10 bases from V and 3 from J; bases not matched to a gene: 9. The DNA for the CDR3 is TGTGCCACCAAAGCGGGATTACACTACGAGCAGTACGTC. Amino acids: CATKAGLHYEQYV.

This clonotype occurred many times. V usage is TRBV5-1 and J usage is TRBJ2-1; TRBD2 agrees at 7 bases. Losses at the gene ends were 4 bases for V and 9 bases for J; bases not matched to a gene: 7. CDR3 length: 13 amino acids. The germline V gene has CDR1 SGHRS and CDR2 YFSETQ. CDR3 protein: CASSPTSDAEQFF. Here the CDR3 DNA reads TGCGCCAGCAGCCCCACTAGCGATGCTGAGCAGTTCTTC.

Ten or more counts support this clonotype. The chain recombines TRBV6-2 or TRBV6-3 with TRBJ2-2, with TRBD2 identical over 13 bases. Germline assignment: CDR1 MNHEY and CDR2 SVGEGT. The CDR3 has 17 residues. With 2 bases clipped from V and 3 bases from J, the junction kept 3 bases outside the gene matches. The CDR3 loop is CASSYTSGRADTGELFF. The CDR3 DNA follows: TGTGCCAGCAGTTACACTAGCGGGAGGGCCGACACCGGGGAGCTGTTTTTT.

This clonotype was observed a handful of times. The chain combines TRBV11-1 with TRBJ2-6; D is perhaps TRBD1 or TRBD2 (5 bases each). CDR1 is SGHAT, CDR2 FQDESV, per germline (reference sequence). The length of the CDR3 is 19 residues. The ends were cut back, 1 base at V and 0 bases at J, with 16 bases in the middle. CDR3 amino acids: CASSLVVGTPSSGANVLTF. In DNA, the CDR3 is TGTGCCAGCAGCTTAGTTGTGGGGACGCCTAGCTCTGGGGCCAACGTCCTGACTTTC.

This clonotype was seen once. A read error may be the cause here, since a much bigger clone is one base away. CDR3 DNA sequence: TGCAGCGTTAACAGTCGGGGCGAAAAACTGTTTTTT. Encoded protein: CSVNSRGEKLFF. The rearrangement links TRBV29-1 to TRBJ1-4, with D possibly being TRBD1 (5 bases). The CDR3 covers 12 residues. Trimming shortened V by 5 bases and J by 8 bases, and 12 bases separated the two germline ends. CDR1 and CDR2 (germline): SQVTM, ANQGSEA.